One and the same sample provided the 18 T cell receptor beta chains below, sequenced in a study of post-analysis software for immune sequencing data. General observations from the study: Patients carried roughly 5 TRBV segments more frequently than controls did, and TRBV5-6, TRBV5-1 and TRBV20-1 were among them.

Their recognized antigens are unknown. Built from TCR beta cDNA, the libraries had unique molecular identifiers in them. TCRdb reprocessed the PCR reads via MiXCR and lists one record per CDR3 protein. The sample holds a few hundred thousand distinct CDR3 sequences, over 30% seen once. Material for sequencing was blood. These receptors were collected from a girl aged 2-9 years with multiple sclerosis.

The rearrangement joins TRBV7-2 to TRBJ2-1; 8 bases map to TRBD2. J gave up 5 bases and V 4 bases, and 13 bases lay outside the gene matches. There are 17 residues in the CDR3. CDR1 is SGHTA and CDR2 is FQGNSA in the germline V gene. The CDR3 protein is CASSSELVAGNNNEQFF. Here the CDR3 DNA reads TGTGCCAGCAGCTCCGAATTGGTAGCGGGAAATAACAATGAGCAGTTCTTC.

The table lists this clonotype with many counts. The V and J genes are TRBV7-2 and TRBJ2-7; 9 bases fit TRBD2. Trimming took 5 bases from V and 4 from J; bases not matched to a gene: 6. The CDR3 has 14 amino acids. Germline V CDR1 and CDR2: SGHTA, FQGNSA. The chain's CDR3 is CASSDTSGWYEQYF. CDR3 nucleotide sequence: TGTGCCAGCAGCGATACTAGCGGGTGGTACGAGCAGTACTTC.

The rearrangement joins TRBV18 to TRBJ1-1; 7 bases fit TRBD1. CDR1 and CDR2 (germline): KGHSH, LQKENI. Trimming took 4 bases from V and 0 from J; bases not matched to a gene: 14. CDR3 length: 18 amino acids. The DNA for the CDR3 is TGTGCCAGCTCACGACAGGGATCCCCTCTCCTCATGAACACTGAAGCTTTCTTT. This gives the protein CASSRQGSPLLMNTEAFF.

In this sample, this clonotype turned up a few times. The chain recombines TRBV6-6 with TRBJ1-1; D uncertain. CDR3 length equals 13 residues. Trimming took 7 bases from V and 2 from J, leaving 11 bases between them. From germline, CDR1 is MNHNY and CDR2 SVGAGI (reference sequence). The CDR3 spells CASTTLGNTEAFF. CDR3 DNA: TGTGCCAGCACCACCCTGGGAAACACTGAAGCTTTCTTT.

The V call is TRBV27, the J call TRBJ1-5; D gene uncertain. Germline CDR1 reads MNHEY; CDR2 reads SMNVEV (reference sequence). V was trimmed by 3 bases and J by 1 base, leaving 4 bases between them. The CDR3 covers 13 residues. As DNA, the CDR3 is TGTGCCAGCAGTTTTAGGAGCAATCAGCCCCAGCATTTT. Its translation is CASSFRSNQPQHF.

The rearrangement joins TRBV4-3 to TRBJ2-5, with 13 bases matching TRBD2. CDR3 size: 17 residues. V gave up 0 bases and J gave up 4 bases; unmatched junction bases: 5. Germline CDR1 and CDR2: LGHNA and YSLEER. CDR3 DNA sequence: TGCGCCAGCAGCCAAGATAGGACTAGCGGGAGTGGAGAGACCCAGTACTTC. This translates into CASSQDRTSGSGETQYF.

The chain uses TRBV5-1 and TRBJ2-1; 11 positions agree with TRBD2. Germline CDR1 is SGHRS and CDR2 is YFSETQ. The CDR3 spans 16 residues. V shed 4 bases, J shed 4 bases, and the junction held 7 bases outside the gene matches. CDR3 residues: CASSPISGRVYNEQFF. The CDR3 nucleotides are TGCGCCAGCAGCCCCATTAGCGGGAGGGTGTACAATGAGCAGTTCTTC.

This clonotype was seen repeatedly, ten times or more. The V and J genes are TRBV4-3 and TRBJ2-3, with 7 bases matching TRBD2. J gave up 4 bases and V 4 bases, and 17 bases lay outside the gene matches. The CDR3 is 18 residues long. Per the germline V gene, CDR1 is LGHNA and CDR2 is YSLEER. CDR3 region: CASSPDLRLAQRADTQYF. CDR3 coding DNA: TGCGCCAGCAGCCCCGACCTTCGACTAGCTCAGAGGGCAGATACGCAGTATTTT.

Only a few counts were recorded for this clonotype. The chain is built from TRBV5-1 and TRBJ2-1; tentative D call: TRBD2 (6 bases). CDR3 length: 13 residues. Germline V gene lookup returns CDR1 SGHRS and CDR2 YFSETQ. V was shortened by 4 bases and J by 6 bases, with 11 bases between the two germline ends. The CDR3 bases are TGCGCCAGCAGCATGGGGACTTTCAATGAGCAGTTCTTC. This encodes CASSMGTFNEQFF.

The chain combines TRBV12-3 or TRBV12-4 with TRBJ2-7; 7 bases match TRBD2. V dropped 0 bases and J dropped 4; count of bases not matched to a gene: 6. The CDR3 loop spans 15 amino acids. CDR3 sequence reads: CASSLAGGPVYEQYF. CDR3 nucleotide sequence: TGTGCCAGCAGTTTAGCGGGAGGGCCAGTATACGAGCAGTACTTC.

The V gene is TRBV4-1, the J gene TRBJ2-7, with TRBD1 as a possible D gene (5 bases). This CDR3 has 15 amino acids. V lost 1 base and J lost 5, with 15 bases in between. Germline lookup yields CDR1 MGHRA and CDR2 YSYEKL. CDR3 nucleotides: TGCGCCAGCAGCCAAGGGACAAACACCCCTAACGAGCAGTACTTC. It is translated as CASSQGTNTPNEQYF.

As for this clonotype: The junction shows a germline mismatch at one end, possibly a read error. The rearrangement uses TRBV6-5 and TRBJ2-6, with D possibly TRBD1 on 5 matching bases. In germline, CDR1 is MNHEY, CDR2 SVGAGI. The CDR3 has 15 amino acids. The CDR3 spells CASSAQPSGANVRTF. CDR3 coding DNA: TGTGCCAGCAGCGCGCAGCCCTCTGGGGCCAACGTCCGGACTTTC.

This clonotype has more than one count but fewer than ten. This chain connects TRBV7-2 to TRBJ2-5; D is undetermined. Trimming removed 1 base at V and 5 bases at J, with 5 bases between. This CDR3 is built from 12 residues. From germline, CDR1 is SGHTA and CDR2 FQGNSA. Here the CDR3 reads CASSLVFETQYF. The CDR3, as DNA: TGTGCCAGCAGCTTAGTTTTCGAGACCCAGTACTTC.

This chain joins TRBV12-3 or TRBV12-4 and TRBJ1-5; D is perhaps TRBD1 (5 bases). The CDR3 is 16 amino acids. Between the trimmed V and J ends, which lost 2 bases and 2 bases, there was a span of 13 bases. The CDR3, as DNA: TGTGCCAGCAGTTTAAGGGACTTCGTCGGCAATCAGCCCCAGCATTTT. It yields the protein CASSLRDFVGNQPQHF.

V usage is TRBV24-1 and J usage is TRBJ1-2, with D possibly TRBD1 on 6 matching bases. Trimming stripped 3 bases from V and 7 bases from J, with 14 bases between. The CDR3 runs 14 residues. Germline loops: CDR1 KGHDR, CDR2 SFDVKD. CDR3 DNA: TGTGCCACCAGTGATCCCCTAACAGGGACTGGCTACACCTTC. It encodes CATSDPLTGTGYTF.

This clonotype appeared a few times. V and J are TRBV4-2 and TRBJ2-1; TRBD2 agrees at 11 bases. The CDR3 is made up of 17 amino acids. Per germline, CDR1 LGHNA and CDR2 YNFKEQ. V lost 0 bases to trimming and J lost 10 bases; unmatched junction nucleotides: 11. CDR3 nucleotide sequence: TGTGCCAGCAGCCAAGAGCTCGGTAGCGGGGGGGCAAGGGAGCAGTTCTTC. Translated: CASSQELGSGGAREQFF.

This chain uses TRBV6-5 with TRBJ2-4; 9 bases map to TRBD1. V gave up 5 bases and J gave up 6 bases; unmatched junction bases: 5. Germline CDR1 and CDR2: MNHEY and SVGAGI. CDR3 length: 14 residues. Here the CDR3 reads CASSTGQGPNIQYF. The CDR3 DNA reads as TGTGCCAGCAGTACGGGACAGGGACCAAACATTCAGTACTTC.

The genes are TRBV28 and TRBJ2-3, with D perhaps TRBD1 (6 bases). Germline V lookup: CDR1 MDHEN, CDR2 SYDVKM. V was clipped by 1 base and J by 5 bases, with 13 bases between them. The length of the CDR3 is 15 residues. The CDR3 bases are TGTGCCAGCAGTTTATTAACAGGGTATGGAGATACGCAGTATTTT. Translated: CASSLLTGYGDTQYF.